This T cell receptor beta chain was recorded in a study of human T cells and chemical hapten exposure. The overall study: A patient group, mainly female, showed alopecia areata, totalis or universalis. Study-level findings and limits: Donor immune responses may differ from healthy people's, since all donors had alopecia. Expanded TCRs produced significantly more large CDR3 similarity clusters than controls did.

CDR3 size: 13 residues. Looked up from germline, CDR1 is SNHLY and CDR2 is FYNNEI. Trimming took off 3 bases at V and 2 bases at J, with 8 bases between the two ends. Regarding this clonotype: Its antigen remains unknown.

Individual cDNA molecules received unique molecular identifiers in the library. From the RACE reads, TCRdb called clonotypes with MiXCR, one entry per CDR3 protein. The sample records some 64,000 distinct CDR3 sequences, approximately 11% being singletons. Time point: patch test 3, about 24 weeks after DPC sensitization. The treatment here: therapeutic diphenylcyclopropenone sensitization with weekly scalp DPC. The TCR sequence derives from a woman aged 25-40 years with alopecia areata. Some clones in this sample may be carry-over from other donors' samples. The sample was whole blood, taken in connection with sensitization to the hapten diphenylcyclopropenone (DPC). The chain couples TRBV2 to TRBJ2-7; the D is unclear. Here the CDR3 DNA reads TGTGCCAGCAGTGAGGGTACAACCTACGAGCAGTACTTC. It translates to CASSEGTTYEQYF.